A selection of T cell receptor beta chains follows, all from one sample in a study of cytomegalovirus exposure and HLA in healthy donors. Sequencing used immunoSEQ multiplex PCR; TCRdb keeps in-frame clones, though not all of them. The table lists 300,000 to 350,000 clones, roughly 90% of them singletons. The sequenced sample consisted of PBMCs. The receptors here all came from a man aged 25 to 40 in good health and CMV-seronegative. Both conserved end residues are part of each CDR3. D genes are given only for firm matches. Rows give clone size only sometimes, using once, few, many, or a class for an expanded clone.

V gene	D gene	clone size	J gene	CDR3 DNA	CDR3 protein
TRBV6-5	TRBD1	once	TRBJ1-6	TGTGCCAGCAGTGACAGGGGAATCAATTCACCCCTCCACTTT	CASSDRGINSPLHF
TRBV2	-	-	TRBJ1-5	TGTGCCAGCAGTTCCTTAACGGGGGGTCAGCCCCAGCATTTT	CASSSLTGGQPQHF
TRBV19	-	-	TRBJ2-6	TGTGCCAGTAGTATAGTAGAGGCTGGGGCCAACGTCCTGACTTTC	CASSIVEAGANVLTF
TRBV10-2	-	-	TRBJ1-3	TGCGCCAGCAGTCCACAGTCTTTCGGAAACACCATATATTTT	CASSPQSFGNTIYF
TRBV14	TRBD1	-	TRBJ2-2	TGTGCCAGCAGCCTCCGGACAGGGGGTGTCCGAACGAACACCGGGGAGCTGTTTTTT	CASSLRTGGVRTNTGELFF
TRBV9	-	-	TRBJ1-1	TGTGCCAGCAGCCTCCCGAGGGACCGCGGGGGGAACACTGAAGCTTTCTTT	CASSLPRDRGGNTEAFF
TRBV7-8	-	-	TRBJ2-2	TGTGCCAGCAGCTTAGACAGGACGAACACCGGGGAGCTGTTTTTT	CASSLDRTNTGELFF
TRBV18	TRBD2	-	TRBJ2-1	TGTGCCAGCTCACCAACTAGCGGGGGGGCCTACAATGAGCAGTTCTTC	CASSPTSGGAYNEQFF
TRBV11-3	-	-	TRBJ2-3	TGTGCCAGCAGCCGTCGACAGGGCACAGATACGCAGTATTTT	CASSRRQGTDTQYF
TRBV6-1	-	-	TRBJ1-3	TGTGCCAGCAGTGAAGTCGGGGTGAGAGGAAACACCATATATTTT	CASSEVGVRGNTIYF
TRBV27	TRBD1	-	TRBJ1-6	TGTGCCAGCAGTTCGCGCCCTGCCGGGACAGTTAGAAATTCACCCCTCCACTTT	CASSSRPAGTVRNSPLHF
TRBV4-1	TRBD1	-	TRBJ1-5	TGCGCCAGCAGCCGAGACAGGGTAGGTAATCAGCCCCAGCATTTT	CASSRDRVGNQPQHF
TRBV11-2	-	-	TRBJ2-2	TGTGCCAGCAGCTTAGTCGAGGGATACGGGGAGCTGTTTTTT	CASSLVEGYGELFF
TRBV7-9	-	-	TRBJ2-2	TGTGCCAGCAGCCGCCCCGGACAGGAGGGCACCGGGGAGCTGTTTTTT	CASSRPGQEGTGELFF
TRBV7-9	-	-	TRBJ2-7	TGTGCCAGCAGCGAACAGGGTAGGGGTAGGGAGCAGTACTTC	CASSEQGRGREQYF
TRBV5-6	TRBD2	-	TRBJ2-5	TGTGCCAGCAGTTCTGGACTAGCGGGAGAGACCCAGTACTTC	CASSSGLAGETQYF
TRBV5-4	-	-	TRBJ2-1	TGTGCCAGCAGCCTGGACAGTTACAATGAGCAGTTCTTC	CASSLDSYNEQFF
TRBV15	TRBD1	-	TRBJ1-5	TGTGCCACCAGCAATGGGACAGGGGGGCACCTAAATCAGCCCCAGCATTTT	CATSNGTGGHLNQPQHF
TRBV4-3	-	-	TRBJ2-7	TGCGCCAGCAGCCAAGATCTGCGGGGCTCCTACGAGCAGTACTTC	CASSQDLRGSYEQYF
TRBV4-3	TRBD2	-	TRBJ2-7	TGCGCCAGCAGCCAAGGGGGCGGGGGCTACGAGCAGTACTTC	CASSQGGGGYEQYF
TRBV27	-	-	TRBJ2-7	TGTGCCAGCAAGGGCAGGGTAATTTACGAGCAGTACTTC	CASKGRVIYEQYF
TRBV18	TRBD1	-	TRBJ1-2	TGTGCCAGCTCACCTAACCTCCCGGGACAGGGGAAGGATGGCTACACCTTC	CASSPNLPGQGKDGYTF
TRBV10-2	-	-	TRBJ1-3	TGCGCCAGCAGTGAAGCAGGCGATGGAAACACCATATATTTT	CASSEAGDGNTIYF
TRBV5-4	-	-	TRBJ2-5	TGTGCCAGCAGCCTCCGGGTCGAAGGGACCCAGTACTTC	CASSLRVEGTQYF
TRBV11-2	TRBD1	-	TRBJ1-2	TGTGCCAGCAGCTTATACCCACAGGGGGCCGGCTACACCTTC	CASSLYPQGAGYTF
TRBV2	TRBD1	-	TRBJ1-2	TGTGCCAGCAGTGGGGGACAGGGGCCGAACTATGGCTACACCTTC	CASSGGQGPNYGYTF
TRBV5-8	TRBD1	-	TRBJ2-1	TGTGCCAGCAGCTTACTTTTGATGCAGGGGGTCTACAATGAGCAGTTCTTC	CASSLLLMQGVYNEQFF
TRBV2	TRBD1	-	TRBJ2-7	TGTGCCAGCAGCAAGCAGGGGGAGCTCTACGAGCAGTACTTC	CASSKQGELYEQYF
TRBV4-1	-	-	TRBJ1-5	TGCGCCAGCAGCCAAACCCAGGGTACCCAGCCCCAGCATTTT	CASSQTQGTQPQHF
TRBV5-4	TRBD1	-	TRBJ1-2	TGTGCCAGCAGCTTGCGGACAGGGGGCGCAGGTGGCTACACCTTC	CASSLRTGGAGGYTF
TRBV2	-	-	TRBJ2-5	TGTGCCAGCAAAATGCGGGAGACCCAGTACTTC	CASKMRETQYF
TRBV18	-	-	TRBJ1-2	TGTGCCAGCTCACCACATCAGGGGACCGATGGCTACACCTTC	CASSPHQGTDGYTF
TRBV7-9	TRBD1	-	TRBJ1-5	TGTGCCAGCAGCACAGGGGTAAATGGGTCGAATCAGCCCCAGCATTTT	CASSTGVNGSNQPQHF
TRBV6-1	-	few	TRBJ1-3	TGTGCCAGTTCAGGGTCTGGAAACACCATATATTTT	CASSGSGNTIYF
TRBV7-9	-	-	TRBJ1-1	TGTGCCAGCAACGACATGCCGAACACTGAAGCTTTCTTT	CASNDMPNTEAFF
TRBV6-5	-	-	TRBJ2-6	TGTGCCAGCAGTTACTCGCGGCGCTCTGGGGCCAACGTCCTGACTTTC	CASSYSRRSGANVLTF
TRBV19	-	-	TRBJ2-7	TGTGCCAGTAGTATAGGTGAGGGCTCCTACGAGCAGTACTTC	CASSIGEGSYEQYF
TRBV5-4	TRBD2	-	TRBJ2-1	TGTGCCAGCAGCTTGGCGGGACTAGCGGGGGGGCCGGGCTCCTACAATGAGCAGTTCTTC	CASSLAGLAGGPGSYNEQFF
TRBV14	-	-	TRBJ2-7	TGTGCCAGCAGCCAAATCGGCTACGAGCAGTACTTC	CASSQIGYEQYF
TRBV5-5	-	once	TRBJ1-2	TGTGCCAGCAGCTTGGGCAGGGAAAAGTATGGCTACACCTTC	CASSLGREKYGYTF
TRBV4-1	TRBD2	-	TRBJ2-7	TGCGCCAGCAGCCAAGACATACTAGCGGGGGACTCCTACGAGCAGTACTTC	CASSQDILAGDSYEQYF
TRBV13	TRBD2	-	TRBJ2-7	TGTGCCAGCAGCTCAGATACTAGCGGCGGGGCCTACGAGCAGTACTTC	CASSSDTSGGAYEQYF
TRBV18	TRBD1	-	TRBJ1-5	TGTGCCAGCTCACCATCAGGGGGTCAGCCCCAGCATTTT	CASSPSGGQPQHF
TRBV29-1	TRBD1	-	TRBJ1-1	TGCAGCGGGGGACAGGGATACCGGGGGACTGAAGCTTTCTTT	CSGGQGYRGTEAFF
TRBV7-8	TRBD1	-	TRBJ1-2	TGTGCCAGCAGCTTTTTAGGTCAGGGGGCTGGCTACACCTTC	CASSFLGQGAGYTF
TRBV14	-	-	TRBJ1-6	TGTGCCAGCAGCCAGGCGGGGTCCTATAATTCACCCCTCCACTTT	CASSQAGSYNSPLHF
TRBV4-3	-	-	TRBJ1-3	TGCGCCAGCAGCCAAGACAGGGGCGCTGGAAACACCATATATTTT	CASSQDRGAGNTIYF
TRBV10-2	TRBD1	-	TRBJ2-7	TGCGCCAGCAGTCGACAGGGGATCTACGAGCAGTACTTC	CASSRQGIYEQYF
TRBV5-1	TRBD1	-	TRBJ1-2	TGCGCCAGCAGCTTTAGGTTGACAGGGGACGTCTACACCTTC	CASSFRLTGDVYTF
TRBV15	-	-	TRBJ1-1	TGTGCCACCAGCAGAGATCTCAGGGGTTTGGCTGAAGCTTTCTTT	CATSRDLRGLAEAFF